This entry lists 20 T cell receptor beta chains sequenced from one sample in a study of T cells in Graves' hyperthyroidism and ophthalmopathy. RNA transcripts gave rise to amplified TCR beta CDR3 regions. The HTBI primer set served for first-round RT-PCR of the TCR CDR3. Each CDR3 protein gets one entry after TCRdb re-called the multiplex PCR reads with MiXCR. This sample has some 500,000 distinct CDR3 sequences; roughly 25% occur once, and the top ten carry around 11%. Input material: blood. The receptor set was obtained from a woman aged 30 to 39 with Graves' ophthalmopathy.

This clonotype was counted between two and nine times. The V and J genes are TRBV29-1 and TRBJ1-3; D might be TRBD1 (5 bases). The CDR3 consists of 12 residues. V was cut by 6 bases and J by 4 bases, with 10 bases left in between. Germline assignment: CDR1 SQVTM and CDR2 ANQGSEA. CDR3 nucleotide sequence: TGCAGCGTGGGGACCGACGGAAACACCATATATTTT. This translates into CSVGTDGNTIYF.

The chain couples TRBV20-1 to TRBJ1-6; a weak D match, TRBD1 (5 bases). There are 14 residues in the CDR3. V gave up 6 bases and J gave up 0 bases, with 9 bases separating them. CDR1 and CDR2 from the germline V gene are DFQATT and SNEGSKA (reference sequence). CDR3 amino acids: CSACDSSYNSPLHF. The CDR3 nucleotides are TGCAGTGCCTGCGACAGCTCCTATAATTCACCCCTCCACTTT.

Notes on this clonotype: The CDR3 does not end in the conserved phenylalanine or tryptophan, so this is likely a read error. This chain links TRBV29-1 with TRBJ1-1, with 8 positions matching TRBD1. V lost 1 base and J lost 4; bases outside the gene matches: 2. Germline CDR1 reads SQVTM; CDR2 reads ANQGSEA. The CDR3 contains 13 residues. This chain's CDR3 is CSVEGTGSTEAFY. CDR3 bases: TGCAGCGTTGAAGGGACAGGGAGCACTGAAGCTTTCTAT.

The CDR3 loop reads CASSFRLRGFSYEQYF. The CDR3 nucleotides are TGTGCCAGCAGTTTTAGGTTGCGGGGGTTCTCCTACGAGCAGTACTTC. This rearrangement joins TRBV28 to TRBJ2-7; the match to TRBD2 covers 7 bases. J lost 0 bases, V lost 3 bases, and 8 bases had no gene match. The CDR3 extends over 16 amino acids. CDR1 and CDR2 (germline): MDHEN, SYDVKM.

This clonotype was counted ten times or more. The J gene is TRBJ2-7, the V gene TRBV29-1; TRBD1 aligns across 11 bases. The CDR3 contains 13 residues. Germline V CDR1 and CDR2: SQVTM, ANQGSEA. V was clipped by 7 bases and J by 6 bases; unmatched bases: 8. CDR3 nucleotide sequence: TGCAGCGCCGGGACAGGGGGAGCCGGCGAGCAGTACTTC. Translation: CSAGTGGAGEQYF.

This clonotype has at least ten counts. One end of the junction fails to match germline, which may point to a read error. The rearrangement uses TRBV12-3 or TRBV12-4 and TRBJ1-2; 8 bases align to TRBD1. The length of the CDR3 is 13 residues. For the CDR3, the DNA is TGTGCCGGCAGGGGGCGCGGGGGCTATGGCTACACCTTC. Its protein is CAGRGRGGYGYTF.

This clonotype came up many times. This chain links TRBV7-2 with TRBJ2-7, with no clear D. V shed 1 base and J shed 4 bases, with 11 bases lying between them. Germline CDR1 SGHTA, CDR2 FQGNSA. CDR3 size: 14 residues. The CDR3 is CASSLEVELYEQYF. The CDR3 DNA sequence: TGTGCCAGCAGCTTAGAAGTAGAACTTTACGAGCAGTACTTC.

Many counts were recorded for this clonotype. This rearrangement joins TRBV4-2 to TRBJ2-7; D is possibly TRBD2 (5 bases). The CDR3 runs 15 residues. CDR1 and CDR2 (germline): LGHNA, YNFKEQ. V was pared by 0 bases and J by 3 bases, with 12 bases between. This chain's CDR3 is CASSQERATYYEQYF. CDR3 sequence (DNA): TGTGCCAGCAGCCAAGAGCGGGCAACCTACTACGAGCAGTACTTC.

This clonotype came up many times. This sequence joins TRBV2 and TRBJ2-7; a weak D match, TRBD1 (6 bases). With 6 bases removed from V and 3 bases from J, the gap between germline ends came to 21 bases. Germline V lookup: CDR1 SNHLY, CDR2 FYNNEI. The CDR3 is 16 amino acids. The DNA for the CDR3 is TGTGCCAGCAGCTCGGACAGTTTGAGGCAAATCTACGAGCAGTACTTC. Protein: CASSSDSLRQIYEQYF.

The sample holds one count of this clonotype. The chain joins TRBV6-2 or TRBV6-3 to TRBJ2-6, with 12 bases that match TRBD1. CDR3 length equals 19 residues. Germline V gene lookup returns CDR1 MNHEY and CDR2 SVGEGT. Unmatched junction bases numbered 9, after V lost 6 bases and J lost 0 bases. The CDR3 bases are TGTGCCAGCAGACCGACCGGGACAGGGGGCATCTCTGGGGCCAACGTCCTGACTTTC. Amino acids: CASRPTGTGGISGANVLTF.

The chain employs TRBV27 and TRBJ2-7, with D hard to call. This CDR3 spans 14 amino acids. Trimming pared 4 bases from V and 2 bases from J, leaving 12 bases between. Germline CDR1 MNHEY, CDR2 SMNVEV (reference sequence). CDR3 nucleotides: TGTGCCAGCAGTTGGGCGTTTGCAACCTACGAGCAGTACTTC. Translation gives CASSWAFATYEQYF.

This clonotype was detected ten times or more. V and J are TRBV5-1 and TRBJ2-4; D is ambiguous. The V and J ends lost 2 bases and 3 bases respectively, with 3 bases between them. CDR1 is SGHRS, CDR2 YFSETQ, per germline. This CDR3 has 12 amino acids. DNA of the CDR3: TGCGCCAGCAGCTTTGACAAAAACATTCAGTACTTC. Its protein product is CASSFDKNIQYF.

The genes are TRBV10-3 and TRBJ2-7; 10 bases align to TRBD2. CDR3 length: 13 amino acids. The germline V gene encodes CDR1 ENHRY and CDR2 SYGVKD. Trimming removed 8 bases from V and 3 bases from J; junction bases left unmatched: 4. CDR3 sequence (DNA): TGTGCCATCCAGCGGGAGGGCCGCTACGAGCAGTACTTC. It is translated as CAIQREGRYEQYF.

The CDR3 DNA is TGTGCCAGCAGACCTAGCGGACGGGGCTATGGCTACACCTTC. Its translation is CASRPSGRGYGYTF. The chain carries TRBV6-1 and TRBJ1-2; no definite D call. There are 14 residues in the CDR3. Germline loops: CDR1 MNHNS, CDR2 SASEGT. With 6 bases removed from V and 4 bases from J, the gap between germline ends came to 15 bases.

This clonotype occurred many times. The V call is TRBV6-2 or TRBV6-3, the J call TRBJ2-7, with D perhaps TRBD2 (6 bases). Germline CDR1 and CDR2: MNHEY and SVGEGT. The CDR3 extends over 16 amino acids. Deletions cut 2 bases from V and 3 bases from J, with 17 bases between. The CDR3 loop reads CASSYIAGSGIYEQYF. CDR3 nucleotide sequence: TGTGCCAGCAGTTACATTGCGGGGTCCGGGATCTACGAGCAGTACTTC.

The chain uses TRBV9 and TRBJ1-5; D might be TRBD1 (5 bases). CDR1 is SGDLS, CDR2 YYNGEE, per germline. Trimming removed 2 bases at V and 4 bases at J, with 13 bases between. This CDR3 has 15 residues. CDR3 protein: CASSVGGGRNQPQHF. The CDR3 nucleotides are TGTGCCAGCAGCGTGGGGGGTGGGAGAAATCAGCCCCAGCATTTT.

This clonotype was found many times. The chain carries TRBV11-2 and TRBJ2-5; D gene ambiguous. V was cut by 1 base and J by 0 bases, with 6 bases left in between. Germline V CDR1 and CDR2: SGHAT, FQNNGV. The CDR3 consists of 14 residues. DNA for the CDR3: TGTGCCAGCAGCTTAGGCTGGAACCAAGAGACCCAGTACTTC. As protein: CASSLGWNQETQYF.

This clonotype was picked up a small number of times. The gene calls are TRBV30 and TRBJ2-5; 8 bases line up with TRBD1. The germline V gene has CDR1 GTSNPN and CDR2 SVGIG (reference sequence). The CDR3 is 13 residues long. After removal of 3 bases from V and 7 bases from J, the junction contained 7 bases not matched to a gene. The CDR3 nucleotides read TGTGCCTGGAGGCTCCAGGGGGCACGGACCCAGTACTTC. It codes for CAWRLQGARTQYF.

This clonotype has ten or more counts. The V call is TRBV13, the J call TRBJ2-7; 8 nucleotides align to TRBD1. CDR1 is PRHDT, CDR2 FYEKMQ, per germline (reference sequence). CDR3 length: 15 amino acids. After removal of 6 bases from V and 2 bases from J, the junction contained 9 bases not matched to a gene. In DNA form, the CDR3 reads TGTGCCAGCAGAAATAGACAGGGGCTTGCCTACGAGCAGTACTTC. It is translated as CASRNRQGLAYEQYF. The full variable domain, rest sourced from reference TRBV13 and TRBJ2-7, is AAGVIQSPRHLIKEKRETATLKCYPIPRHDTVYWYQQGPGQDPQFLISFYEKMQSDKGSIPDRFSAQQFSDYHSELNMSSLELGDSALYFCASRNRQGLAYEQYFGPGTRLTVT.

This clonotype was counted a single time. The chain uses TRBV28 and TRBJ1-1; D might be TRBD1 (6 bases). The germline CDR1 and CDR2 sequences are MDHEN and SYDVKM. The V gene lost 5 bases and the J gene lost 7 bases, with 11 bases spanning the gap. This CDR3 contains 12 residues. In nucleotides, the CDR3 is TGTGCCAGCAGTGCCCAGACAGGTGAAGCTTTCTTT. Amino acid sequence: CASSAQTGEAFF.